This T cell receptor (beta chain) derives from a study of shared T cell receptors in the human thymus. The repertoire was sequenced with immunoSEQ multiplex PCR; TCRdb's copy has only in-frame clones and lacks some. The sample has hundreds of thousands of clones, approximately 87% seen once; the top ten hold roughly 0.0086%. The CDR3 covers 15 residues. V shed 4 bases and J 4 bases; nucleotides not matched to a gene: 4. Germline V CDR1 and CDR2: MGHRA, YSYEKL. This sample was also put to use in a study of human thymus T cells. That paper notes: Donation came from healthy Finnish infants having corrective surgery for congenital heart defects. Corrective heart surgery yielded resections, and these provided the thymus tissue. Related research reported highly overlapping thymic repertoires among unrelated individuals.

The J gene is TRBJ2-1, the V gene TRBV4-1, with TRBD1 matching 10 bases. The sequence was collected from a boy younger than two with a congenital heart defect. The sequenced material came from thymocytes. The CDR3 is CASSRDRGPYNEQFF. As DNA, the CDR3 is TGCGCCAGCAGCCGGGACAGGGGCCCTTACAATGAGCAGTTCTTC.